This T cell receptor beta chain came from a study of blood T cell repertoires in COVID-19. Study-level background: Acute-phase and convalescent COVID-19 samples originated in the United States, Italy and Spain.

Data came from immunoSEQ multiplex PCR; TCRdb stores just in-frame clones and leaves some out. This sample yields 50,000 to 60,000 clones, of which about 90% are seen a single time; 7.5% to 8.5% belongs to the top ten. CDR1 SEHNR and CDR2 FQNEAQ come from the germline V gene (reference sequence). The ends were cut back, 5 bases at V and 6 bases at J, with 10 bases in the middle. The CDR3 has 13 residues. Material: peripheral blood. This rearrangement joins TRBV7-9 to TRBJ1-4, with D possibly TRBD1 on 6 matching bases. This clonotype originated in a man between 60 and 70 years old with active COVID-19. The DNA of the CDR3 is TGTGCCAGCAGCGAGGACAGCCATGAAAAACTGTTTTTT. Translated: CASSEDSHEKLFF.